This T cell receptor (beta chain) was sequenced during a study of CD8+ T cells in alopecia areata. Study background: Patients in the treated group were given tofacitinib by mouth, 5 to 10 mg twice a day. Findings of the study overall: Numerous clones, expanded in lesions, remained in scalp and blood during tofacitinib.

This clone was seen many times. Its antigen is unknown. cDNA reverse transcribed from extracted RNA served as the sequencing template. Sequencing used immunoSEQ multiplex PCR; TCRdb keeps in-frame clones, though not all of them. This table holds about 210,000 clones, more than 55% found once. Treatment meaning: oral pan-JAK inhibitor, 5-10 mg twice daily. The CDR3 contains 11 residues. CDR1 SGHTA and CDR2 FQGNSA come from the germline V gene. Trimming stripped 5 bases from V and 9 bases from J, with 8 bases between. The chain is built from TRBV7-2 and TRBJ2-1; no reliable D call. This receptor was identified in a human donor with alopecia areata. This specimen was CD4+ T cells sorted from blood, taken at approximately week 45, from a patient treated with tofacitinib. The CDR3 nucleotides read TGTGCCAGCAGCAATTCCGGTGAGCAGTTCTTC. This translates into CASSNSGEQFF.